This T cell receptor beta chain was identified in a study of blood T cells in healthy people across ages. The V gene lost 4 bases and the J gene lost 4 bases, with 11 bases spanning the gap. The CDR3 has 12 residues. CDR1 is SQVTM and CDR2 is ANQGSEA in the germline V gene. Primed by a sample-barcoded 5' primer and a J-beta primer mix, a second PCR proceeded for roughly 7 to 11 cycles. TCRdb re-called the 5' RACE reads through MiXCR, storing one row per CDR3 protein. The data hold about 560,000 distinct CDR3 sequences, with around 27% observed a single time. The same sample was also studied in work on T cells of mothers and their children.

The source is a boy between 2 and 15 years old in good health. The sample taken for sequencing was blood. J is TRBJ2-7 and V is TRBV29-1, with D perhaps TRBD2 (7 bases). CDR3 nucleotides: TGCAGCGTTGGAGGGGGAGGGTACGAGCAGTACTTC. It specifies CSVGGGGYEQYF.